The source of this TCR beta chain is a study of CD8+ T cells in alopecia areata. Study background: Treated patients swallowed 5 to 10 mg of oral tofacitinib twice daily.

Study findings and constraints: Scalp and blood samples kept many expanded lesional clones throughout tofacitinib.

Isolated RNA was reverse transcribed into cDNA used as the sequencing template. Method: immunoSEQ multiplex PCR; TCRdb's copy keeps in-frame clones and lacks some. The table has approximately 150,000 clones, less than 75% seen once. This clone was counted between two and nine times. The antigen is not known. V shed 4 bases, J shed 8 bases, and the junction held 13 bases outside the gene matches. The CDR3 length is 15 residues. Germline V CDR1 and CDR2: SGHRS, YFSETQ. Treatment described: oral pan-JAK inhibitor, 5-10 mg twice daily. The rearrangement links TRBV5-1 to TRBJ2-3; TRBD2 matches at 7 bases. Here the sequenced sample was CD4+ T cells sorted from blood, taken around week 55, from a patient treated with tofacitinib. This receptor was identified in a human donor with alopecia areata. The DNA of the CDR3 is TGCGCCAGCAGCCCTGCGGGGGAGACTAAGGGTACGCAGTATTTT. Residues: CASSPAGETKGTQYF.